What follows is one TCR beta chain and its context. This sample is part of a study of blood T cell repertoires in COVID-19. Study overall: COVID-19 samples collected from the United States, Italy and Spain covered acute and convalescent phases. T cells, B-cell-depleted T cells, or PBMCs provided the cDNA or gDNA that served as material.

The authors' processing: Estimation of nucleated cell counts relied on the amplification of reference gene primers. Here immunoSEQ multiplex PCR was the method, and the copy in TCRdb shows in-frame clones only, minus some. From that table come the V and J calls and clone size; the DNA was used to work out D and trimming. The table has 150,000 to 200,000 clones, more than 70% seen once. The TCR sequence derives from a woman aged 80 or over with active or convalescent COVID-19. Sample: peripheral blood.

CDR3: CASRAQMIETQYF. In DNA form, the CDR3 reads TGTGCCAGCAGAGCACAGATGATAGAGACCCAGTACTTC. This chain links TRBV7-2 with TRBJ2-5; no reliable D call. Germline V gene lookup returns CDR1 SGHTA and CDR2 FQGNSA. This CDR3 has 13 residues. V was trimmed by 6 bases and J by 4 bases, leaving 12 bases between them.